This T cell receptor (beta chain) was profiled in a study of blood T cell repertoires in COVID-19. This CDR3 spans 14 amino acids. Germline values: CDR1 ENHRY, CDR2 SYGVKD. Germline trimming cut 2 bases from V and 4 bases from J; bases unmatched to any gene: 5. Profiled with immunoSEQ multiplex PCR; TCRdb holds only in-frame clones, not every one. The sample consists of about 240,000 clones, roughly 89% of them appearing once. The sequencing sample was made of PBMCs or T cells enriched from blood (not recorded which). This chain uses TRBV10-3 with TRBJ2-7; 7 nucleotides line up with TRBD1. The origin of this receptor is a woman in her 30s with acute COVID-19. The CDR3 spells CAISEADRDYEQYF. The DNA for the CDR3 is TGTGCCATCAGTGAGGCCGACAGGGATTACGAGCAGTACTTC.